A single sample gave rise to the 26 T cell receptor beta chains below, sequenced in a study of blood T cells in healthy people across ages. The use of a sample-barcoded 5' primer and a J-beta primer mix characterized a second PCR of 7 to 11 cycles. TCRdb called the 5' RACE reads again in MiXCR, with one record for every CDR3 protein. This sample has around 780,000 distinct CDR3 sequences, with around 24% found just once. This sample was also put to use in a study of T cells of mothers and their children.

The sample was blood. The receptor set was obtained from a boy younger than 18 in good health.

This chain uses TRBV6-5 with TRBJ2-5; TRBD2 aligns across 8 bases. Trimming at V came to 0 bases and at J to 2 bases, leaving 5 bases not matched to a gene. In germline, CDR1 is MNHEY, CDR2 SVGAGI. The CDR3 is 16 residues long. The CDR3, as DNA: TGTGCCAGCAGTTACTCGAGTAGCGGGGATCAAGAGACCCAGTACTTC. It is translated as CASSYSSSGDQETQYF.

The chain has TRBV3-1 and TRBJ2-6, with TRBD1 identical over 8 bases. V lost 4 bases, J lost 10 bases, and 6 bases stayed unmatched. Germline values: CDR1 LGHDT, CDR2 YNNKEL (reference sequence). This CDR3 comprises 14 residues. CDR3 nucleotide sequence: TGTGCCAGCAGCCGAGGACAGGGAGCTAACGTCCTGACTTTC. It is translated as CASSRGQGANVLTF.

This clonotype was picked up a small number of times. This chain connects TRBV19 to TRBJ2-5; 8 nucleotides agree with TRBD1. V was pared by 4 bases and J by 11 bases, with 18 bases of the junction left unmatched. Germline V CDR1 and CDR2: LNHDA, SQIVND (reference sequence). The CDR3 has 16 amino acids. The CDR3 nucleotides read TGTGCCAGTAGTAGGAGCTCAGGGGGCACCAGGAGTGAGCAGTACTTC. It yields the protein CASSRSSGGTRSEQYF.

CDR3 region: CASSEGLAGGTQYF. In DNA form, the CDR3 reads TGTGCCAGCAGCGAGGGACTAGCGGGGGGGACGCAGTATTTT. The rearrangement uses TRBV7-7 and TRBJ2-3, with TRBD2 matching 16 bases. Germline V lookup: CDR1 SSHAT, CDR2 FNYEAQ (reference sequence). This CDR3 spans 14 amino acids. The V segment lost 5 bases and the J segment 9 bases; nucleotides outside the gene matches: 2.

This clonotype turned up a few times. This chain connects TRBV20-1 to TRBJ1-6; D perhaps matches TRBD1 (5 bases). The CDR3 has 14 amino acids. The ends were cut back, 3 bases at V and 7 bases at J, with 13 bases in the middle. Germline-derived CDR1 and CDR2 are DFQATT and SNEGSKA (reference sequence). DNA for the CDR3: TGCAGTGCTAGTCATGGGGGGAAAAATTCACCCCTCCACTTT. The encoded protein is CSASHGGKNSPLHF.

This clonotype was counted only a few times. The rearrangement uses TRBV6-6 and TRBJ1-6; 7 positions match TRBD1. The CDR3 covers 14 residues. V gave up 5 bases and J gave up 8 bases; unmatched junction bases: 6. Germline V lookup: CDR1 MNHNY, CDR2 SVGAGI (reference sequence). This CDR3 is CASSGGQNYSPLHF. The CDR3 DNA reads TGTGCCAGCAGTGGGGGACAGAACTATTCACCCCTCCACTTT.

This clonotype was seen a handful of times. The V and J genes are TRBV12-3 or TRBV12-4 and TRBJ1-2; 7 nucleotides align to TRBD1. The CDR3 is made up of 14 amino acids. V shed 7 bases and J 2 bases; nucleotides not matched to a gene: 7. CDR3 region: CASIPQGQNYGYTF. The CDR3 DNA follows: TGTGCCAGCATCCCCCAGGGACAGAACTATGGCTACACCTTC.

V usage is TRBV7-9 and J usage is TRBJ1-1, with a weak D call TRBD1 (6 bases). The CDR3 has 13 residues. Trimming stripped 5 bases from V and 3 bases from J, with 10 bases between. Germline CDR1 and CDR2: SEHNR and FQNEAQ (reference sequence). CDR3 DNA: TGTGCCAGCAGCCAGGGGACCGACACTGAAGCTTTCTTT. It codes for CASSQGTDTEAFF.

The chain combines TRBV7-9 with TRBJ2-2; D ambiguous. CDR1 is SEHNR and CDR2 is FQNEAQ in the germline V gene (reference sequence). The CDR3 sequence is 12 residues long. The ends were cut back, 3 bases at V and 7 bases at J, with 6 bases in the middle. This chain's CDR3 is CASSFSFGELFF. CDR3 coding DNA: TGTGCCAGCAGCTTTTCTTTCGGGGAGCTGTTTTTT.

J is TRBJ2-4 and V is TRBV30; D perhaps matches TRBD1 (6 bases). The CDR3 has 14 amino acids. Deletions cut 7 bases from V and 1 base from J, with 14 bases between. Germline loops: CDR1 GTSNPN, CDR2 SVGIG (reference sequence). The CDR3 spells CAYRTTGAKNIQYF. The CDR3 nucleotides are TGTGCCTATCGGACAACAGGGGCCAAAAACATTCAGTACTTC.

This chain links TRBV12-3 or TRBV12-4 with TRBJ2-5; D perhaps matches TRBD2 (6 bases). The closer fit of TRBJ2-1 to the DNA end suggests the J call may be wrong. The CDR3 covers 14 residues. The CDR3 protein is CASSPGLRSSEQFF. DNA of the CDR3: TGTGCCAGCAGTCCGGGACTGAGGAGTTCGGAGCAGTTCTTC.

In its sample, this clonotype was seen a few times. This rearrangement joins TRBV30 to TRBJ2-5; D is perhaps TRBD2 (7 bases). Germline assignment: CDR1 GTSNPN and CDR2 SVGIG (reference sequence). The CDR3 length is 16 residues. Deletions cut 3 bases from V and 3 bases from J, with 20 bases between. This chain's CDR3 is CAWRGGAGALKETQYF. DNA of the CDR3: TGTGCCTGGAGGGGGGGGGCAGGGGCGCTGAAAGAGACCCAGTACTTC. Full variable domain (outside the CDR3, taken from reference TRBV30 and TRBJ2-5): SQTIHQWPATLVQPVGSPLSLECTVEGTSNPNLYWYRQAAGRGLQLLFYSVGIGQISSEVPQNLSASRPQDRQFILSSKKLLLSDSGFYLCAWRGGAGALKETQYFGPGTRLLVL.

This clonotype has ten or more counts. The rearrangement joins TRBV5-1 to TRBJ1-2, with TRBD1 matching 9 bases. The germline CDR1 and CDR2 sequences are SGHRS and YFSETQ. The length of the CDR3 is 14 residues. V lost 4 bases and J lost 2; bases outside the gene matches: 3. CDR3 sequence (DNA): TGCGCCAGCAGCATCGGACAGGGGAACTATGGCTACACCTTC. Translated: CASSIGQGNYGYTF.

This clonotype was detected only a few times. The rearrangement joins TRBV6-2 or TRBV6-3 to TRBJ2-5, with 8 bases lining up with TRBD2. The J call may be incorrect, as the DNA end agrees better with TRBJ2-1. The CDR3 is made up of 13 amino acids. Germline V gene sequence: CDR1 MNHEY, CDR2 SVGEGT. The CDR3, as DNA: TGTGCCAGCAGCTCGGGACTAGGGAATGAGCAGTTCTTC. Protein: CASSSGLGNEQFF.

The chain employs TRBV10-2 and TRBJ1-2; 8 nucleotides line up with TRBD1. This CDR3 is built from 14 residues. Germline-derived CDR1 and CDR2 are WSHSY and SAAADI. The V gene end was trimmed by 6 bases and the J gene end by 4 bases; junction bases not matched to a gene: 7. The CDR3 nucleotides read TGCGCCAGCAGAGCGGACAGGGTAGTCTATGGCTACACCTTC. This gives the protein CASRADRVVYGYTF.

The chain links TRBV20-1 to TRBJ1-1; D may be TRBD1 (5 bases). Germline CDR1 reads DFQATT; CDR2 reads SNEGSKA (reference sequence). The germline V and J ends were trimmed by 6 bases and 4 bases, with 15 bases remaining between them. The CDR3 loop spans 13 amino acids. The CDR3 region is CSAKEAGGTEAFF. The CDR3 bases are TGCAGTGCAAAGGAGGCTGGGGGCACTGAAGCTTTCTTT.

This clonotype was seen only a few times. An end of the junction differs from the germline gene, which may be a read error. The chain carries TRBV6-5 and TRBJ2-4; perhaps TRBD1 as D (6 bases). CDR1 and CDR2 (germline): MNHEY, SVGAGI. The CDR3 sequence is 17 residues long. The CDR3 coding sequence is TGTGCCAGCAGTAACTCCGGGACAAAACCCACTAGAAACATTCAGTACTTC. Its translation: CASSNSGTKPTRNIQYF.

V usage is TRBV4-1 and J usage is TRBJ2-2; either TRBD1 or TRBD2 may fit D (5 bases each). Germline values: CDR1 MGHRA, CDR2 YSYEKL. The germline V and J ends were trimmed by 1 base and 5 bases, with 14 bases remaining between them. This CDR3 has 16 amino acids. As DNA, the CDR3 is TGCGCCAGCAGCCAAGGTTGGGGGTCTAGGACCGGGGAGCTGTTTTTT. Translation gives CASSQGWGSRTGELFF.

V is TRBV7-9 and J is TRBJ1-2; no firm D call. Trimming took 4 bases from V and 1 from J, leaving 16 bases between them. The CDR3 sequence is 16 residues long. Germline V CDR1 and CDR2: SEHNR, FQNEAQ (reference sequence). As DNA, the CDR3 is TGTGCCAGCAGCTCACTCGGACGGGATGTTAACTATGGCTACACCTTC. Encoded protein: CASSSLGRDVNYGYTF.

The chain couples TRBV7-2 to TRBJ1-2; unclear D gene. CDR1 SGHTA and CDR2 FQGNSA come from the germline V gene. The length of the CDR3 is 15 residues. V dropped 0 bases and J dropped 2 bases, with 10 bases sitting between them. The CDR3 DNA reads as TGTGCCAGCAGCTTAGCGCGAAGGTCAAACTATGGCTACACCTTC. Amino acid sequence: CASSLARRSNYGYTF.

This clonotype was found many times. The CDR3 DNA is TGTGCCAGCAGCCAAGATAGGGTATCTGAGCAGTTCTTC. Translating gives CASSQDRVSEQFF. J is TRBJ2-1 and V is TRBV14; unclear D gene. V was cut by 0 bases and J by 9 bases, with 9 bases left in between. Germline V gene lookup returns CDR1 SGHDN and CDR2 FVKESK. The CDR3 length is 13 residues. The entire variable domain, with the rest obtained from reference TRBV14 and TRBJ2-1, is as follows: EAGVTQFPSHSVIEKGQTVTLRCDPISGHDNLYWYRRVMGKEIKFLLHFVKESKQDESGMPNNRFLAERTGGTYSTLKVQPAELEDSGVYFCASSQDRVSEQFFGPGTRLTVL.

This rearrangement joins TRBV5-1 to TRBJ2-5, with D possibly matching TRBD2 (6 bases). CDR1 SGHRS and CDR2 YFSETQ come from the germline V gene. The CDR3 sequence is 13 residues long. Trimming took 5 bases from V and 10 from J, leaving 18 bases between them. The DNA of the CDR3 is TGCGCCAGCAGTACGGGGGAGCTTGAGTGCCAGTACTTC. Protein: CASSTGELECQYF.

The chain has TRBV15 and TRBJ2-5; D is ambiguous. Germline V gives CDR1 LNHNV, CDR2 YYDKDF (reference sequence). V was trimmed by 4 bases and J by 0 bases, leaving 12 bases between them. This CDR3 spans 15 amino acids. As DNA, the CDR3 is TGTGCCACCAGCACACGCGGCAGGTACCAAGAGACCCAGTACTTC. It is translated as CATSTRGRYQETQYF.

This clonotype came up a few times. The chain links TRBV20-1 to TRBJ2-4, with 13 bases fitting TRBD2. Germline CDR1 is DFQATT and CDR2 is SNEGSKA (reference sequence). There are 14 residues in the CDR3. The J segment lost 7 bases and the V segment lost 6 bases, leaving 6 bases of the junction unmatched. The CDR3, as DNA: TGCAGTGCAACCGGGACTAGCGGGGACAACATTCAGTACTTC. Translated: CSATGTSGDNIQYF.

This clonotype was counted only a few times. The V call is TRBV5-1, the J call TRBJ1-2; D gene uncertain. Germline V lookup: CDR1 SGHRS, CDR2 YFSETQ. Trimming removed 0 bases at V and 7 bases at J, with 10 bases between. The CDR3 spans 13 residues. The chain's CDR3 is CASSLVGLSGYTF. CDR3 bases: TGCGCCAGCAGCTTGGTTGGGTTGTCTGGCTACACCTTC.

This chain uses TRBV12-3 or TRBV12-4 with TRBJ1-1, with 9 bases fitting TRBD1. The junction had 5 bases not matched to a gene; V was cut back by 5 bases and J by 7 bases. The CDR3 runs to 13 residues. CDR3 DNA: TGTGCCAGCAGTCTACAGGGGGCCGGTGAAGCTTTCTTT. It is translated as CASSLQGAGEAFF.